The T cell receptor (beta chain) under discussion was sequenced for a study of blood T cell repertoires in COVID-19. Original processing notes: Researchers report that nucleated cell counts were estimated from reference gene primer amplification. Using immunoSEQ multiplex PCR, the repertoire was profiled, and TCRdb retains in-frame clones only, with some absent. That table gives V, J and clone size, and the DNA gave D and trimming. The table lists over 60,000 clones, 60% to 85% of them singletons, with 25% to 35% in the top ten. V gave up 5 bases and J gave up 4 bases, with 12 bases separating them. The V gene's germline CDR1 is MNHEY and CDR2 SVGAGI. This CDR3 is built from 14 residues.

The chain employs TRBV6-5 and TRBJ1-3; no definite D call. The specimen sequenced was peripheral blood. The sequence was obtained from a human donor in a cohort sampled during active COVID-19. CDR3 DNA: TGTGCCAGCAGTACCCCAGGTCAGGGAAACACCATATATTTT. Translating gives CASSTPGQGNTIYF.